Presented here are 8 T cell receptor beta chains from one specimen sequenced in a study of identical twins (dated by TCRdb to the mid-2010s). The protocol used for the library was 5' RACE. TCRdb records Illumina HiSeq 2000 as the sequencer. TCRdb's own reprocessing of the public reads used fastp at Q25 and MiXCR and kept productive beta chains. Merged by CDR3 protein, the rows form single entries marked with the most common genes and DNA. This sample gives roughly 690,000 distinct CDR3 sequences in total; around 6% of them show up just once. The ten largest clones capture 1.5% to 2% of the sample. The sequencing input was naive T cells sorted from blood. Read against the paper, the sample's cell subset or site label means: cells isolated with a human naive T-cell isolation kit. Receptors were obtained from a man aged 18 to 30 in good health.

V is TRBV6-1 and J is TRBJ1-5; D is unclear. The CDR3 is 14 residues long. The ends were cut back, 2 bases at V and 0 bases at J, with 5 bases in the middle. Germline CDR1 MNHNS, CDR2 SASEGT. The CDR3 sequence is CASSEIHSNQPQHF. The CDR3 DNA reads TGTGCCAGCAGTGAAATTCATAGCAATCAGCCCCAGCATTTT.

This clonotype appeared many times. The chain is built from TRBV12-3 or TRBV12-4 and TRBJ1-1; the D is unclear. Trimming took 2 bases from V and 10 from J, leaving 11 bases between them. The CDR3 sequence is 12 residues long. This chain's CDR3 is CASSLQRLGAFF. CDR3 bases: TGTGCCAGCAGTTTACAACGGTTAGGAGCTTTCTTT.

The CDR3 DNA is TGTGCCAGCAGCCTCGCCTCACTACTAGCGGGACGGTACGAGCAGTACTTC. This sequence encodes CASSLASLLAGRYEQYF. The chain carries TRBV11-2 and TRBJ2-7; 10 nucleotides line up with TRBD2. The trim removed 5 bases at V and 4 bases at J, leaving 14 bases unmatched. The CDR3 covers 17 residues. The V gene's germline CDR1 is SGHAT and CDR2 FQNNGV.

This clonotype was recorded many times. This chain uses TRBV5-5 with TRBJ1-5, with D tentatively TRBD1 (6 bases). This CDR3 comprises 15 residues. V was clipped by 4 bases and J by 5 bases, with 16 bases between them. Germline CDR1 and CDR2: SGHKS and YYEKEE (reference sequence). This chain's CDR3 is CASSQNGTHYQPQHF. The CDR3 region has the DNA TGTGCCAGCAGCCAGAACGGGACACACTATCAGCCCCAGCATTTT.

This clonotype was seen repeatedly, ten times or more. CDR3 region: CASSPIGFLAFF. CDR3 DNA: TGTGCCAGCAGTCCCATCGGTTTTTTGGCTTTCTTT. This chain joins TRBV12-3 or TRBV12-4 and TRBJ1-1, with D hard to call. This CDR3 has 12 residues. Trimming took 5 bases from V and 11 from J, leaving 15 bases between them.

The chain combines TRBV7-9 with TRBJ2-7; tentative D call: TRBD1 (6 bases). V was pared by 5 bases and J by 4 bases, with 15 bases between. The CDR3 is 14 residues long. The V gene's germline CDR1 is SEHNR and CDR2 FQNEAQ (reference sequence). The CDR3 spells CASSPEQGEYEQYV. DNA for the CDR3: TGTGCCAGCAGCCCCGAACAGGGCGAGTACGAGCAGTACGTC.

This clonotype was detected a few times. V usage is TRBV6-5 and J usage is TRBJ2-7; 9 bases map to TRBD1. The CDR3 spans 17 residues. CDR1 and CDR2 (germline): MNHEY, SVGAGI. J gave up 3 bases and V 2 bases, and 11 bases lay outside the gene matches. For the CDR3, the DNA is TGTGCCAGCAGTTACCTCGCCGGGACAGGGATTTTCTACGAGCAGTACTTC. Protein product: CASSYLAGTGIFYEQYF.

The chain has TRBV5-1 and TRBJ2-5; no clear D. Between the trimmed V and J ends, which lost 0 bases and 1 base, there was a span of 13 bases. This CDR3 region has 16 residues. Germline V lookup: CDR1 SGHRS, CDR2 YFSETQ. CDR3 DNA sequence: TGCGCCAGCAGCTTGGAGGACGGTAGGACCCAAGAGACCCAGTACTTC. Its protein product is CASSLEDGRTQETQYF.